This record covers a single T cell receptor beta chain. Its antigen is not identified. The sample is drawn from a study of blood T cells in healthy people across ages. Study background: About one barcoded beta molecule per two T cells was captured by template switching. Study-wide results and limits: Diversity figures derived from one million T cells were judged to underestimate the true value.

The second PCR ran roughly 7 to 12 cycles with a sample-barcoded 5' primer and J-beta primers. TCRdb re-analysed the 5' RACE reads in MiXCR, keeping a single row per CDR3 protein. The sample lists roughly 640,000 distinct CDR3 sequences, around 31% occurring once. The CDR3 totals 14 residues. Trimming removed 3 bases at V and 6 bases at J, with 14 bases between. This sequence joins TRBV12-3 or TRBV12-4 and TRBJ1-1, with D tentatively TRBD1 (5 bases). This TCR derives from a woman of 80 years or more in good health. The sequenced sample was blood. The CDR3 loop reads CASSLGPGTPEAFF. As DNA, the CDR3 is TGTGCCAGCAGTTTGGGGCCGGGGACCCCTGAAGCTTTCTTT.